A single sample gave rise to the 10 T cell receptor beta chains below, sequenced in a study of CXCR4 blockade with PD-1 therapy in pancreatic cancer. Method: immunoSEQ multiplex PCR; TCRdb's copy keeps in-frame clones and lacks some. The sample has 2,500 or so clones; 40% to 50% are singletons. Sequencing was done on a sample of tumor tissue. The receptor source for this set is a human donor with pancreatic ductal adenocarcinoma.

The table lists this clone with a few counts. The chain joins TRBV6-8 to TRBJ2-6, with 10 bases aligning to TRBD1. The germline CDR1 and CDR2 sequences are MNHGY and SAAAGT. V was pared by 6 bases and J by 2 bases, with 10 bases of the junction left unmatched. There are 18 residues in the CDR3. Written as DNA, the CDR3 is TGTGCCAGCAGCCCACTCGACAGGGGGCTGACTGGGGCCAACGTCCTGACTTTC. Its translation is CASSPLDRGLTGANVLTF.

The count of this clone is one. The chain is built from TRBV19 and TRBJ1-1; TRBD1 is a possible D gene (6 bases). The CDR3 runs 13 residues. The V end lost 8 bases, the J end lost 2 bases, and 12 bases lay between the germline ends. The germline V gene encodes CDR1 LNHDA and CDR2 SQIVND (reference sequence). In DNA, the CDR3 is TGTGCCAGTGGTCAACAGGGAAACACTGAAGCTTTCTTT. As protein: CASGQQGNTEAFF.

This chain joins TRBV19 and TRBJ2-6; tentative D call: TRBD1 (6 bases). The CDR3 consists of 19 residues. Germline V gives CDR1 LNHDA, CDR2 SQIVND (reference sequence). Trimming shortened V by 5 bases and J by 1 base, and 21 bases separated the two germline ends. CDR3 bases: TGTGCCAGTAGTTTACAACCCGGGACACCGTTTTCTGGGGCCAACGTCCTGACTTTC. The encoded protein is CASSLQPGTPFSGANVLTF.

This clone turned up a few times. The V gene is TRBV8-2, the J gene TRBJ2-7; TRBD1, the D gene given by the table, was not confirmed from the DNA. TRBV8-2 is a known pseudogene. The CDR3 runs 14 residues. CDR3 region: CASSLGQGGYEQYF. CDR3 nucleotides: TGTGCCAGCAGTCTGGGACAGGGAGGCTACGAGCAGTACTTC.

This clone was seen a handful of times. The chain employs TRBV6-8 and TRBJ2-1, with TRBD2 matching over 9 bases. The CDR3 covers 12 residues. Trimming at V came to 5 bases and at J to 13 bases, leaving 6 bases not matched to a gene. In germline, CDR1 is MNHGY, CDR2 SAAAGT. The chain's CDR3 is CASSGGSGSQFF. For the CDR3, the DNA is TGTGCCAGCAGTGGGGGTAGCGGGAGTCAGTTCTTC.

V usage is TRBV28 and J usage is TRBJ1-1; 8 positions match TRBD1. The V segment lost 3 bases and the J segment 6 bases; nucleotides outside the gene matches: 6. There are 14 residues in the CDR3. In germline, CDR1 is MDHEN, CDR2 SYDVKM. In nucleotides, the CDR3 is TGTGCCAGCAGTTTCCCAGGACAGGGCCCTGAAGCTTTCTTT. Translation gives CASSFPGQGPEAFF.

V and J are TRBV14 and TRBJ2-7; a weak D match, TRBD1 (5 bases). Germline V CDR1 and CDR2: SGHDN, FVKESK. The CDR3 contains 13 residues. Trimming pared 4 bases from V and 0 bases from J, leaving 7 bases between. Here the CDR3 DNA reads TGTGCCAGCAGCCTCGACAGCTCCTACGAGCAGTACTTC. It specifies CASSLDSSYEQYF.

The genes are TRBV19 and TRBJ1-2; unclear D gene. The CDR3 is 14 residues long. CDR1 is LNHDA, CDR2 SQIVND, per germline (reference sequence). V lost 10 bases, J lost 5 bases, and 20 bases lay in between. The CDR3 nucleotides are TGTGCCACCCTTCGCGGAGGGCGCAATTATGGCTACACCTTC. Translation: CATLRGGRNYGYTF.

In this sample, this clone turned up a few times. The rearrangement joins TRBV6-8 to TRBJ1-2; the D gene is possibly TRBD1 (6 bases). The CDR3 has 12 residues. Germline V gives CDR1 MNHGY, CDR2 SAAAGT. Trimming shortened V by 9 bases and J by 4 bases, and 12 bases separated the two germline ends. DNA for the CDR3: TGTGCCAGTACGGACAGTTTCTATGGCTACACCTTC. Its translation: CASTDSFYGYTF.

The chain employs TRBV15 and TRBJ1-2; D is possibly TRBD1 (5 bases). Germline V gene data show CDR1 as LNHNV and CDR2 as YYDKDF (reference sequence). This CDR3 contains 15 residues. V was pared by 5 bases and J by 8 bases, with 21 bases between. CDR3 bases: TGTGCCACCAGCCCTCGGGGGGGTTTGGGTCGCGGCTACACCTTC. It yields the protein CATSPRGGLGRGYTF.